This TCR beta chain was identified during a study of T cell changes during pregnancy in multiple sclerosis (dated by TCRdb to between 2018 and 2020). About the study as a whole: In women with multiple sclerosis, the researchers looked at how the T cell repertoire shifted as pregnancy progressed.

The CDR3 runs 15 residues from the cysteine to the phenylalanine. CDR3 DNA only is kept here, 45 bases in frame from base 1. The germline V gene yields SGHRS for CDR1 and YFSETQ for CDR2. The junction shows trimming of 4 bases on V and 2 bases on J, plus 10 bases between the germline ends. To note about this clone: Its antigen target is currently unknown. Qualities for individual bases were not recorded, and no much larger clone is one base off.

The library was built by means of the immunoSEQ multiplex PCR assay. What TCRdb holds here is the immuneACCESS table cut down to in-frame rearrangements. Part of the clones is not present; checked against another copy, under half of the missing clones reflect an unresolved V gene, and the others are unexplained. The sample contains around 110,000 clones, under 95% of them found a single time. The biggest ten clones account for around 1.5% of the sample. The chain links TRBV5-1 with TRBJ2-6, with a tentative D gene TRBD2 over 6 matching bases. This clonotype was obtained from a female donor with multiple sclerosis, enrolled in a pregnancy study. The sequencing used peripheral blood, collected after pregnancy. The nucleotides read TGCGCCAGCAGCCCGGCGGGGCCTGGGGCCAACGTCCTGACTTTC. It codes for CASSPAGPGANVLTF.